These 7 T cell receptor beta chains originate from one sample sequenced in a study of cytomegalovirus exposure and HLA in healthy donors. The PCR made use of 60 Vbeta and 13 Jbeta primers. Profiled with immunoSEQ multiplex PCR; TCRdb holds only in-frame clones, not every one. The table has more than 110,000 clones, around 75% seen once. The specimen was PBMCs. These TCRs come from a woman in her twenties or thirties in good health and CMV-seronegative.

J is TRBJ1-4 and V is TRBV7-8, with D uncertain. V was shortened by 5 bases and J by 2 bases, with 9 bases between the two germline ends. The CDR3 spans 14 residues. Per germline, CDR1 SGHVS and CDR2 FQNEAQ. The CDR3 DNA is TGTGCCAGCAGCCACAGTGTCACTAATGAAAAACTGTTTTTT. Translation: CASSHSVTNEKLFF.

This clone was counted only a few times. The gene calls are TRBV30 and TRBJ1-2; the D is unclear. CDR1 GTSNPN and CDR2 SVGIG come from the germline V gene (reference sequence). The CDR3 is 14 amino acids. The V end was cut by 5 bases, the J end by 6 bases, with 19 bases between. The CDR3 reads CAWASGYKGDGYTF. The CDR3 DNA reads TGTGCCTGGGCTTCCGGTTACAAGGGAGATGGCTACACCTTC.

The chain carries TRBV10-3 and TRBJ2-2; perhaps TRBD1 as D (6 bases). The CDR3 runs 16 residues. Germline V gives CDR1 ENHRY, CDR2 SYGVKD. Trimming took 6 bases from V and 3 from J, leaving 17 bases between them. CDR3 amino acids: CAIRNAQGGDTGELFF. Here the CDR3 DNA reads TGTGCCATCAGGAACGCACAGGGTGGGGACACCGGGGAGCTGTTTTTT.

This clone was detected a few times. The V gene is TRBV9, the J gene TRBJ2-1, with 14 positions matching TRBD2. CDR1 SGDLS and CDR2 YYNGEE come from the germline V gene. With 0 bases clipped from V and 4 bases from J, the junction kept 3 bases outside the gene matches. CDR3 size: 17 residues. In nucleotides, the CDR3 is TGTGCCAGCAGCGTAGTAGGGACTAGCGGGGGATACAATGAGCAGTTCTTC. It is translated as CASSVVGTSGGYNEQFF.

The chain links TRBV28 to TRBJ2-7, with 9 bases fitting TRBD1. Germline trimming cut 10 bases from V and 5 bases from J; bases unmatched to any gene: 12. The CDR3 contains 14 residues. Per the germline V gene, CDR1 is MDHEN and CDR2 is SYDVKM. CDR3 nucleotide sequence: TGTGCCATACAACCCAACAGGGGGCGGAACGAGCAGTACTTC. Translation gives CAIQPNRGRNEQYF.

The chain has TRBV9 and TRBJ1-1; tentatively, D is TRBD1 (6 bases). This CDR3 is built from 15 residues. Per germline, CDR1 SGDLS and CDR2 YYNGEE. Trimming removed 0 bases from V and 4 bases from J, with 13 bases in between. The CDR3 sequence: CASSVEDSRSTEAFF. The CDR3 nucleotides read TGTGCCAGCAGCGTAGAGGACAGTCGAAGCACTGAAGCTTTCTTT.

The V and J genes are TRBV5-1 and TRBJ1-2, with TRBD1 matching over 8 bases. Trimming removed 4 bases from V and 5 bases from J; junction bases left unmatched: 7. In germline, CDR1 is SGHRS, CDR2 YFSETQ. The CDR3 consists of 14 residues. The chain's CDR3 is CASSPGQAQYGYTF. Written as DNA, the CDR3 is TGCGCCAGCAGCCCGGGACAGGCCCAGTATGGCTACACCTTC. The entire variable domain, with the rest obtained from reference TRBV5-1 and TRBJ1-2, is as follows: KAGVTQTPRYLIKTRGQQVTLSCSPISGHRSVSWYQQTPGQGLQFLFEYFSETQRNKGNFPGRFSGRQFSNSRSEMNVSTLELGDSALYLCASSPGQAQYGYTFGSGTRLTVV.